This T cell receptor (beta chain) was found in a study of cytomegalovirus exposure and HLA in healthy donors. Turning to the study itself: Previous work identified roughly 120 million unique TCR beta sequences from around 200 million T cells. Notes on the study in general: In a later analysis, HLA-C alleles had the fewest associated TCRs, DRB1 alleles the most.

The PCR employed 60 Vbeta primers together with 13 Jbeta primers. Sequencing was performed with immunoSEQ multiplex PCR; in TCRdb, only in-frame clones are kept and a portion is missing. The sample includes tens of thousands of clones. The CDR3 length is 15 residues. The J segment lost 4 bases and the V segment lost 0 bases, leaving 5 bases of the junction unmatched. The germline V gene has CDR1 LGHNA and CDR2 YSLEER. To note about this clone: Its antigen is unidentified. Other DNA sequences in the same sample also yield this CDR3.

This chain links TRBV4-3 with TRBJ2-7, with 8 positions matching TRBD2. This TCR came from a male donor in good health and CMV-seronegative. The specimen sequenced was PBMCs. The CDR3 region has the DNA TGCGCCAGCAGCCAAGACAGTAGCGGGATTTACGAGCAGTACTTC. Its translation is CASSQDSSGIYEQYF.